A selection of T cell receptor beta chains follows, all from one sample in a study of blood T cell repertoires in COVID-19. Assay used: immunoSEQ multiplex PCR; TCRdb lists only in-frame clones, some missing. The table has over 50,000 clones, approximately 91% seen once; the top ten hold 5.5% to 8%. Source material: peripheral blood. All receptors come from a man aged 45 to 65 with active COVID-19. Both conserved end residues are part of each CDR3. A D gene is named only where the DNA matches it firmly. The size entry is marked missing in some rows and otherwise reads once, few, many or a size class.

TRBJ1-1	once	NA	TRBV12-3/TRBV12-4	CASSLGANTEAFF	TGTGCCAGCAGCCTGGGGGCCAACACTGAAGCTTTCTTT
TRBJ1-1	NA	NA	TRBV5-1	CASSLGAGKNTEAFF	TGCGCCAGCAGCTTGGGCGCAGGGAAGAACACTGAAGCTTTCTTT
TRBJ2-7	NA	TRBD1	TRBV6-4	CASLQGAGYEQYF	TGTGCCAGTTTACAGGGGGCAGGGTACGAGCAGTACTTC
TRBJ2-3	NA	NA	TRBV3-1/TRBV3-2	CASSQVAITDTQYF	TGTGCCAGCAGCCAAGTAGCTATCACAGATACGCAGTATTTT
TRBJ2-1	NA	TRBD2	TRBV5-6	CASSLLAGGAYNEQFF	TGTGCCAGCAGCCTCCTAGCGGGGGGAGCATACAATGAGCAGTTCTTC
TRBJ2-1	NA	NA	TRBV7-9	CASSLGQGDGNEQFF	TGTGCCAGCAGCTTAGGGCAGGGCGATGGGAATGAGCAGTTCTTC
TRBJ2-7	NA	NA	TRBV15	CATSRGPRQVHEQYF	TGTGCCACCAGCAGAGGGCCGAGACAGGTCCACGAGCAGTACTTC
TRBJ1-1	NA	TRBD1	TRBV18	CASSRDRDTEAFF	TGTGCCAGCTCACGGGACAGGGACACTGAAGCTTTCTTT
TRBJ2-5	NA	TRBD2	TRBV11-2	CASSLLGWERGPATQYF	TGTGCCAGCAGCTTACTGGGGTGGGAGCGGGGACCTGCGACCCAGTACTTC
TRBJ1-1	once	TRBD1	TRBV7-9	CASSPKDRVNTEAFF	TGTGCCAGCAGCCCCAAAGACAGGGTGAACACTGAAGCTTTCTTT
TRBJ2-7	once	TRBD2	TRBV18	CASSPPMTKGLAGGPPIYEQYF	TGTGCCAGCTCACCACCTATGACAAAGGGACTAGCGGGAGGGCCCCCCATTTACGAGCAGTACTTC
TRBJ2-1	NA	TRBD1	TRBV7-2	CASSNRQGTHNEQFF	TGTGCCAGCAGCAATCGACAGGGTACCCACAATGAGCAGTTCTTC
TRBJ2-1	NA	NA	TRBV11-2	CASRLSRAAYNEQFF	TGTGCCAGCAGGCTTTCGCGGGCGGCCTACAATGAGCAGTTCTTC
TRBJ1-1	NA	TRBD1	TRBV28	CASKGQGRTEAFF	TGTGCCAGCAAAGGACAGGGTAGGACTGAAGCTTTCTTT
TRBJ1-5	NA	TRBD1	TRBV10-3	CATAQGLQGSQPQHF	TGTGCCACCGCTCAGGGTTTACAGGGGAGTCAGCCCCAGCATTTT
TRBJ1-1	NA	TRBD1	TRBV30	CAWSIRQGLAEAFF	TGTGCCTGGAGTATCCGACAGGGTCTCGCTGAAGCTTTCTTT
TRBJ2-2	NA	NA	TRBV18	CASSYGQWGMNTGELFF	TGTGCCAGCTCATACGGACAGTGGGGGATGAACACCGGGGAGCTGTTTTTT
TRBJ1-6	NA	NA	TRBV28	CASSPRLGHSPLHF	TGTGCCAGCAGTCCCAGATTGGGACACTCACCCCTCCACTTT
TRBJ1-6	NA	NA	TRBV7-2	CASSSGQLSPLHF	TGTGCCAGCAGCTCTGGACAGCTTTCACCCCTCCACTTT
TRBJ1-2	NA	NA	TRBV3-1/TRBV3-2	CASSQPRGVSYGYTF	TGTGCCAGCAGCCAACCCAGAGGCGTAAGCTATGGCTACACCTTC
TRBJ2-7	NA	TRBD2	TRBV5-5	CASSALAGGVSYEQYF	TGTGCCAGCAGCGCCCTAGCGGGAGGGGTCTCCTACGAGCAGTACTTC
TRBJ2-7	NA	TRBD2	TRBV29-1	CSVGGLALYEQYF	TGCAGCGTCGGAGGACTAGCGCTCTACGAGCAGTACTTC
TRBJ1-1	NA	NA	TRBV24-1	CATRSSLNSQANTEAFF	TGTGCCACCAGGAGTTCCCTAAACTCCCAGGCGAACACTGAAGCTTTCTTT
TRBJ2-2	NA	TRBD1	TRBV5-1	CASSLGDRARTGELFF	TGCGCCAGCAGCTTGGGAGACAGGGCGAGGACCGGGGAGCTGTTTTTT
TRBJ2-7	NA	NA	TRBV5-1	CASSLGSRDNSYEQYF	TGCGCCAGCAGCTTGGGGAGCCGGGACAACTCCTACGAGCAGTACTTC
TRBJ1-1	NA	TRBD1	TRBV6-5	CASSWTGFGMNTEAFF	TGTGCCAGCAGTTGGACAGGGTTTGGTATGAACACTGAAGCTTTCTTT
TRBJ2-7	NA	NA	TRBV11-3	CASSARHGPSHEQYF	TGTGCCAGCAGCGCCCGACATGGTCCATCACACGAGCAGTACTTC